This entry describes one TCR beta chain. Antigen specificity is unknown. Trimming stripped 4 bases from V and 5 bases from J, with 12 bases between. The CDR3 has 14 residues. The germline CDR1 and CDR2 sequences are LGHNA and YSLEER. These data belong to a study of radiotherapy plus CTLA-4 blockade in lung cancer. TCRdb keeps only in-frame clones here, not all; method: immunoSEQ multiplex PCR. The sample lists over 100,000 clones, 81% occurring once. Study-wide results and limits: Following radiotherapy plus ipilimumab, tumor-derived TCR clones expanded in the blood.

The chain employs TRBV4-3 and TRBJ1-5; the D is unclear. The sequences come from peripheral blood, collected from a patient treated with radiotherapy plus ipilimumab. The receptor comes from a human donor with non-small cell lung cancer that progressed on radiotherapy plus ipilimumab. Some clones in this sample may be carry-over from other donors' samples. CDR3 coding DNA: TGCGCCAGCAGCCCCTTCGGCGGGCATCAGCCCCAGCATTTT. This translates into CASSPFGGHQPQHF.